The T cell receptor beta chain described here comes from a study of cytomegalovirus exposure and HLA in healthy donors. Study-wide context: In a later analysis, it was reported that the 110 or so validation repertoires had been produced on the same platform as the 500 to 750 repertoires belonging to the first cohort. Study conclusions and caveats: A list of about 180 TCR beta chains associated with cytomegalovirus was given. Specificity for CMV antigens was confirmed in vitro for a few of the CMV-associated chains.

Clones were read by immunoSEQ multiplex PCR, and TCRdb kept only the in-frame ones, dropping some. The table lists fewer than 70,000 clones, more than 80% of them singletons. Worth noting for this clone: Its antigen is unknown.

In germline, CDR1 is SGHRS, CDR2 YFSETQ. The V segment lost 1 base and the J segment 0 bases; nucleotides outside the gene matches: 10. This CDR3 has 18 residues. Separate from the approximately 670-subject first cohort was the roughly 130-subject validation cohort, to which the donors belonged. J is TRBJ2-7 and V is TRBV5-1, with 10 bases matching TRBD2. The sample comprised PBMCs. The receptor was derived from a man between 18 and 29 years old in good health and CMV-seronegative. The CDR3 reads CASSLNLGAGGSSYEQYF. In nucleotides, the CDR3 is TGCGCCAGCAGCTTGAATTTGGGAGCGGGAGGGAGCTCCTACGAGCAGTACTTC.